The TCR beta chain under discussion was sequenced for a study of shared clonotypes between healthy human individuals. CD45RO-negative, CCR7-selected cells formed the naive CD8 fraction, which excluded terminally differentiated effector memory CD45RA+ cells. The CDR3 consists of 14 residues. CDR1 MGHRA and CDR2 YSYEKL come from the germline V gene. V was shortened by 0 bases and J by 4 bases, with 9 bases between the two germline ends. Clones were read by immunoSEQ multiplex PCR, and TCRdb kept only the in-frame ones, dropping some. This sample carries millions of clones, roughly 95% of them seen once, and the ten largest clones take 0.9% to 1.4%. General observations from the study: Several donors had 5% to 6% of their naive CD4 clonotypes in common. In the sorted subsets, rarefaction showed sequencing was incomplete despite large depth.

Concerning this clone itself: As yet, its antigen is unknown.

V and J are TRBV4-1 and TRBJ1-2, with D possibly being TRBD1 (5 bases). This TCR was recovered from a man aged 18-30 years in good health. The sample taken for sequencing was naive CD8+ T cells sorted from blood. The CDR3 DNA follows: TGCGCCAGCAGCCAAGATTTGACAGTCTATGGCTACACCTTC. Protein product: CASSQDLTVYGYTF.